This TCR beta chain was recorded in a study of OX40 agonist ivuxolimab in advanced cancers. Study summary: An agonistic human IgG2 monoclonal antibody against OX40 (CD134) was given. Study-wide points: At doses 0.1 to 3.0 mg/kg, CD4+ and CD8+ clones expanded. Average numbers of expanded clones were greater in CD8+ T cells than in CD4+.

Repertoires were generated with immunoSEQ multiplex PCR, while TCRdb's copy carries only in-frame clones and drops some. The sample includes approximately 50,000 clones, 88% of them seen just once. Comment on this clone: The antigen is not known.

Germline CDR1 is LGHNT and CDR2 is FRNRAP. The trim removed 5 bases at V and 9 bases at J, leaving 3 bases unmatched. This CDR3 is built from 12 residues. The gene calls are TRBV12-5 and TRBJ2-3; 9 bases line up with TRBD2. The sequenced sample was CD4+ or CD8+ T cells sorted from blood, obtained in a trial of the OX40 agonist ivuxolimab. This clonotype was obtained from an adult with an advanced solid tumor such as melanoma, head and neck, liver or kidney cancer. CDR3 residues: CASGQTSGTQYF. For the CDR3, the DNA is TGTGCTAGTGGTCAGACTAGCGGAACGCAGTATTTT.